Listed below are T cell receptor beta chains from one sample, sequenced in a study of cytomegalovirus exposure and HLA in healthy donors. Generated by immunoSEQ multiplex PCR, the TCRdb table keeps only in-frame clones and is missing some. The sample has fewer than 80,000 clones; approximately 75% are singletons. The sequenced sample consisted of PBMCs. Source of these receptors: a man between 50 and 59 years old in good health and CMV-seropositive. Both conserved end residues are trimmed from each CDR3.

j_call v_call cdr3_aa
TRBJ1-1 TRBV7-9 ASSLARTANTEAF
TRBJ2-3 TRBV27 ASSSRLVGTDTQY
TRBJ1-5 TRBV7-8 ASSIGSGGSNQPQH
TRBJ1-2 TRBV5-1 ASSVDRSYGYT
TRBJ1-6 TRBV9 ASSLSPGQQNSPLH
TRBJ2-7 TRBV9 ASSVANGDEQY
TRBJ1-3 TRBV30 AWKASGNTIY
TRBJ2-7 TRBV4-2 ASSPSGGGRSSYEQY
TRBJ2-7 TRBV4-2 ASSQEQGVYEQY
TRBJ2-1 TRBV27 ASSLKPRDEQF
TRBJ2-1 TRBV4-1 ASSLGLAGINEQF
TRBJ2-7 TRBV7-2 ASRDVMWGGTYEQY
TRBJ2-1 TRBV5-6 ASSLRLAGGRYNEQF
TRBJ2-5 TRBV28 ASSFFYGTGTSETQY
TRBJ2-3 TRBV5-6 ASSFGAGVSTDTQY
TRBJ2-3 TRBV4-1 ASSQGGGRGPYTDTQY
TRBJ1-1 TRBV5-6 ASSLQGQPMNTEAF
TRBJ2-7 TRBV30 AWSGSGGSAYEQY
TRBJ2-1 TRBV9 ASSPRRLAGAYNEQF
TRBJ1-2 TRBV7-9 ASSTSGANYGYT
TRBJ2-3 TRBV9 ASSVTGTRPGGDTQY
TRBJ1-4 TRBV4-1 ASSQRGQAQGEKLF